This entry describes one T cell receptor beta chain. The antigen is not known. The data were obtained in a study of relationships among human T cell subsets. TCR alpha and beta CDR3s were amplified from mRNA by semiquantitative ARM-PCR. Tagged nested gene-specific primers were used first, then communal superprimers amplified exponentially. First-round products served as template after exonuclease removal of nested primers. Via MiXCR, TCRdb re-called the multiplex PCR reads, giving one row per CDR3 protein. In the table there are some 14,000 distinct CDR3 sequences, less than 65% of which are singletons. Study-wide findings and caveats: Th1, Th2 and regulatory T cells shared many CDR3 sequences. No significant subset differences appeared in V, D, J use, CDR3 length or N-additions. Regulatory and Th2 subsets had few clones over 100 reads, unlike CD8+ cytotoxic cells.

CD4+ cells were positively selected first, then anti-CD25 beads isolated CD4+CD25+ regulatory T cells. CDR3 length: 15 residues. V was pared by 6 bases and J by 2 bases, with 6 bases of the junction left unmatched. This TCR derives from a man in his forties in good health. Sequences were obtained from Tregs sorted from blood. The chain employs TRBV12-3 or TRBV12-4 and TRBJ1-5; 8 bases are shared with TRBD1. CDR3 loop: CASRIGQGGNQPQHF. CDR3 bases: TGTGCCAGCAGGATAGGACAGGGTGGCAATCAGCCCCAGCATTTT.